One sample yielded the 22 T cell receptor beta chains listed below, sequenced in a study of a mutant IDH1 vaccine in newly diagnosed glioma (dated by TCRdb to the early 2020s). The antigens these receptors bind are not known. To prepare the library, the immunoSEQ multiplex PCR assay was applied. Sourced from immuneACCESS, this table was stored by TCRdb with only in-frame sequences that have V and J called. A share of the clones is absent; for the studies checked, an unresolved V gene accounts for under half, and the remainder has no known explanation. Across this sample there are around 41,000 clones, with less than 90% seen only once. 2.2% of the sample belongs to the ten largest clones. Reading the label with the study, this specimen's time point is: week 11, during vaccination. A 20-mer mutant IDH1 peptide at 300 micrograms in Montanide made up each vaccine dose, which was injected subcutaneously together with topical imiquimod.

Material: PBMCs, obtained from a glioma patient whose treatment included an IDH1 peptide vaccine. These receptors were taken from a man aged 35 to 55 with glioma.

This clone appeared once. The J gene is TRBJ1-2, the V gene TRBV9; D possibly corresponds to TRBD1 (5 bases). This CDR3 region has 16 residues. CDR1 and CDR2 from the germline V gene are SGDLS and YYNGEE. Trimming cost V 0 bases and J 2 bases, with 14 bases left between them. The CDR3 DNA reads TGTGCCAGCAGCGTAGGAGGGACCCCACAAAACTATGGCTACACCTTC. As protein: CASSVGGTPQNYGYTF.

This clone was seen more than once but under ten times. The V call is TRBV18, the J call TRBJ1-1, with D possibly TRBD1 on 6 matching bases. The CDR3 runs to 14 residues. Deletions cut 2 bases from V and 3 bases from J, with 10 bases between. Germline CDR1 KGHSH, CDR2 LQKENI. The CDR3 DNA sequence: TGTGCCAGCTCACCAGGTCAGGGGTACACTGAAGCTTTCTTT. Translation: CASSPGQGYTEAFF.

The sample holds one count of this clone. V and J are TRBV5-1 and TRBJ2-7, with D maybe TRBD2 (5 bases). V was cut by 4 bases and J by 0 bases, with 11 bases left in between. The CDR3 spans 14 residues. The germline V gene has CDR1 SGHRS and CDR2 YFSETQ. The CDR3 here is CASSPGSRSYEQYF. CDR3 nucleotides: TGCGCCAGCAGCCCGGGATCACGCTCCTACGAGCAGTACTTC.

This clone was seen a single time. This chain joins TRBV4-2 and TRBJ2-6, with D perhaps being TRBD1 or TRBD2 (5 bases each). The CDR3 consists of 16 residues. V lost 4 bases, J lost 0 bases, and 10 bases lay in between. CDR1 and CDR2 (germline): LGHNA, YNFKEQ. DNA of the CDR3: TGTGCCAGCAGCCGAGAGGGGAACTCTGGGGCCAACGTCCTGACTTTC. This encodes CASSREGNSGANVLTF.

The V gene is TRBV12-1, the J gene TRBJ2-1. TRBV12-1 is flagged as a pseudogene. The CDR3 has 18 amino acids. CDR3 nucleotide sequence: TGTGCCAGCAGCTTTGACCGGGACGGGTCTAGAATCTACAATGAGCAGTTCTTC. Protein product: CASSFDRDGSRIYNEQFF.

This sequence joins TRBV6-5 and TRBJ2-3; 8 bases line up with TRBD1. V shed 4 bases and J 8 bases; nucleotides not matched to a gene: 11. The CDR3 runs to 15 residues. Germline values: CDR1 MNHEY, CDR2 SVGAGI. The CDR3 nucleotides read TGTGCCAGCAGTTCCCGCAGGGCCCAGGGGGCTACGCAGTATTTT. Its protein product is CASSSRRAQGATQYF.

V is TRBV5-1 and J is TRBJ2-3, with TRBD2 matching over 8 bases. Germline trimming cut 0 bases from V and 4 bases from J; bases unmatched to any gene: 7. Germline V gives CDR1 SGHRS, CDR2 YFSETQ. CDR3 length equals 16 residues. CDR3 region: CASSLGSGNLADTQYF. DNA for the CDR3: TGCGCCAGCAGCTTGGGTAGCGGGAATCTAGCAGATACGCAGTATTTT.

V usage is TRBV5-4 and J usage is TRBJ2-2, with D tentatively TRBD1 or TRBD2 (5 bases each). Germline V gives CDR1 SGHNT, CDR2 YYREEE (reference sequence). CDR3 length: 15 amino acids. V was clipped by 4 bases and J by 4 bases, with 14 bases between them. CDR3 nucleotides: TGTGCCAGCAGCCCCCCCGAGGGGCCCACCGGGGAGCTGTTTTTT. Translating it yields CASSPPEGPTGELFF.

The chain joins TRBV28 to TRBJ1-2; no firm D call. The CDR3 has 11 residues. Germline loops: CDR1 MDHEN, CDR2 SYDVKM. In DNA form, the CDR3 reads TGTGCAGCAAAGTTGTACTATGGCTACACCTTC. Protein product: CAAKLYYGYTF.

V gene TRBV7-3 combines with J gene TRBJ2-7; no firm D call. The V gene's germline CDR1 is SGHTA and CDR2 FQGTGA. V lost 3 bases and J lost 5, with 11 bases in between. The CDR3 loop spans 13 amino acids. Written as DNA, the CDR3 is TGTGCCAGCAGCTTCCGGGCAGGAGACGAGCAGTACTTC. Translation: CASSFRAGDEQYF.

The chain uses TRBV27 and TRBJ1-4, with 9 bases identical to TRBD1. V gave up 1 base and J gave up 7 bases; unmatched junction bases: 4. The CDR3 totals 15 residues. Germline V gene lookup returns CDR1 MNHEY and CDR2 SMNVEV (reference sequence). The CDR3 nucleotides read TGTGCCAGCAGTTTATTGGGACAGGGAAGTGAAAAACTGTTTTTT. Its translation: CASSLLGQGSEKLFF.

The V gene is TRBV5-1, the J gene TRBJ2-1; 10 bases line up with TRBD1. V was clipped by 4 bases and J by 7 bases; unmatched bases: 5. Germline-derived CDR1 and CDR2 are SGHRS and YFSETQ. The CDR3 consists of 14 residues. CDR3: CASSPGQGTNEQFF. Here the CDR3 DNA reads TGCGCCAGCAGCCCGGGACAGGGGACGAATGAGCAGTTCTTC.

The chain couples TRBV7-6 to TRBJ2-3, with TRBD1 identical over 7 bases. The V gene's germline CDR1 is SGHVS and CDR2 FNYEAQ. After removal of 5 bases from V and 12 bases from J, the junction contained 11 bases not matched to a gene. The CDR3 contains 13 residues. The CDR3 nucleotides are TGTGCCAGCAGCCTGTCAACAGGGGTTTCACAGTATTTT. Translating it yields CASSLSTGVSQYF.

The gene calls are TRBV19 and TRBJ2-7; 9 bases line up with TRBD1. V lost 8 bases, J lost 7 bases, and 9 bases stayed unmatched. Germline assignment: CDR1 LNHDA and CDR2 SQIVND (reference sequence). The CDR3 runs to 13 residues. This CDR3 reads CASHDRGMSEQYF. Written as DNA, the CDR3 is TGTGCCAGTCACGACAGGGGGATGAGTGAGCAGTACTTC.

The chain couples TRBV11-2 to TRBJ1-2; weak D call: TRBD1 (5 bases). The CDR3 has 14 residues. CDR1 and CDR2 (germline): SGHAT, FQNNGV. V lost 3 bases to trimming and J lost 3 bases, with 11 bases between them. CDR3 sequence reads: CASSFAGTDYGYTF. The CDR3, as DNA: TGTGCCAGCAGCTTTGCCGGGACGGACTATGGCTACACCTTC.

V is TRBV5-1 and J is TRBJ2-2; tentative D call: TRBD2 (5 bases). V shed 4 bases and J shed 11 bases, with 15 bases lying between them. This CDR3 contains 13 residues. In germline, CDR1 is SGHRS, CDR2 YFSETQ. This chain's CDR3 is CASSPGRGAELFF. The CDR3 nucleotides are TGCGCCAGCAGCCCTGGCCGGGGAGCCGAGCTGTTTTTT.

This clone showed up just once. V gene TRBV4-2 combines with J gene TRBJ1-1; possible D gene TRBD1, 5 bases. Trimming stripped 3 bases from V and 0 bases from J, with 20 bases between. This CDR3 spans 18 amino acids. From germline, CDR1 is LGHNA and CDR2 YNFKEQ. The CDR3 loop reads CASSQDFFRDLMNTEAFF. As DNA, the CDR3 is TGTGCCAGCAGCCAGGATTTTTTCAGGGACCTAATGAACACTGAAGCTTTCTTT.

V usage is TRBV7-3 and J usage is TRBJ1-1; D is ambiguous. Trimming left V 10 bases short and J 4 bases short, with 7 bases between. Germline V gene sequence: CDR1 SGHTA, CDR2 FQGTGA. The CDR3 length is 10 residues. The CDR3 coding sequence is TGTGCCACCGCAGGCACTGAAGCTTTCTTT. Protein sequence: CATAGTEAFF.

J is TRBJ2-7 and V is TRBV28; 7 positions match TRBD1. The J segment lost 4 bases and the V segment lost 6 bases, leaving 9 bases of the junction unmatched. Germline CDR1 reads MDHEN; CDR2 reads SYDVKM. This CDR3 region has 14 residues. The CDR3 DNA is TGTGCCAGCAGCTTAGGGGGCAGCTCATACGAGCAGTACTTC. Its translation is CASSLGGSSYEQYF.

The V call is TRBV2, the J call TRBJ1-4; 10 positions agree with TRBD1. Germline CDR1 SNHLY, CDR2 FYNNEI. J lost 4 bases, V lost 7 bases, and 9 bases had no gene match. The CDR3 contains 16 residues. CDR3 protein: CASTRGQGVGNEKLFF. CDR3 in DNA: TGTGCCAGCACGAGAGGACAGGGGGTGGGTAATGAAAAACTGTTTTTT.

J is TRBJ2-1 and V is TRBV19; D not certain. CDR3 length: 15 residues. Trimming took 5 bases from V and 5 from J, leaving 16 bases between them. CDR1 LNHDA and CDR2 SQIVND come from the germline V gene (reference sequence). CDR3 nucleotides: TGTGCCAGTAGTTATGGCGGATCTACCAACAATGAGCAGTTCTTC. Protein: CASSYGGSTNNEQFF.

The V call is TRBV7-6, the J call TRBJ1-1; D remains ambiguous. Trimming removed 3 bases from V and 2 bases from J, with 7 bases in between. The CDR3 has 13 residues. The germline gives CDR1 SGHVS, CDR2 FNYEAQ. CDR3 loop: CASSFEVNTEAFF. The CDR3 DNA is TGTGCCAGCAGCTTTGAAGTTAACACTGAAGCTTTCTTT.